Listed below are T cell receptor beta chains from one sample, sequenced in a study of blood T cell repertoires in COVID-19. Some clones are missing from TCRdb's copy, which holds only in-frame ones; the method was immunoSEQ multiplex PCR. The data contain some 5,700 clones, about 93% of them seen just once; the ten biggest clones take up around 50%. Sequenced input: peripheral blood. The receptor set was obtained from a human donor in a cohort sampled during active COVID-19. The CDR3 runs from the conserved cysteine through the conserved F or W. The order of the fields is V gene, D gene, J gene, clone size, CDR3 protein, CDR3 DNA. The D gene is left open where the match is weak. Size is stated for part of the rows, as once, few or many counts, or as a class when the clone is expanded.

TRBV4-2	-	TRBJ2-1	-	CASSQRAYSSYNEQFF	TGTGCCAGCAGCCAGCGAGCCTACTCCTCCTACAATGAGCAGTTCTTC
TRBV14	-	TRBJ2-7	once	CASSQAGYSSYEQYF	TGTGCCAGCAGCCAAGCAGGGTATAGTTCCTACGAGCAGTACTTC
TRBV27	-	TRBJ2-3	-	CASSKGELTDTQYF	TGTGCCAGCAGCAAGGGGGAGCTCACAGATACGCAGTATTTT
TRBV28	TRBD1	TRBJ1-6	-	CASSSPGQGTSPLHF	TGTGCCAGCAGTTCTCCGGGACAGGGAACTTCACCCCTCCACTTT
TRBV9	-	TRBJ2-2	-	CASSPSEGYTGELFF	TGTGCCAGCAGCCCTTCGGAGGGGTACACCGGGGAGCTGTTTTTT
TRBV12-3/TRBV12-4	-	TRBJ2-7	-	CASSLAGDYEQYF	TGTGCCAGCAGTTTAGCGGGAGACTACGAGCAGTACTTC
TRBV5-4	TRBD2	TRBJ2-1	-	CASSSRLAGGYNEQFF	TGTGCCAGCAGCTCCCGACTAGCGGGAGGCTACAATGAGCAGTTCTTC
TRBV9	-	TRBJ2-5	-	CASSPLGRETQYF	TGTGCCAGCAGCCCTCTTGGGAGGGAGACCCAGTACTTC
TRBV6-5	-	TRBJ1-4	-	CASSYWEGTNEKLFF	TGTGCCAGCAGTTACTGGGAGGGAACTAATGAAAAACTGTTTTTT
TRBV7-9	-	TRBJ1-2	-	CASSLVRGSHPRYTF	TGTGCCAGCAGCTTAGTACGAGGCAGCCACCCCCGCTACACCTTC
TRBV29-1	-	TRBJ1-1	-	CSVDLRGSDTEAFF	TGCAGCGTTGACCTTAGGGGATCGGACACTGAAGCTTTCTTT
TRBV9	-	TRBJ2-2	-	CASSRDSANTGELFF	TGTGCCAGCAGCCGGGATAGCGCGAACACCGGGGAGCTGTTTTTT
TRBV12-5	-	TRBJ2-5	once	CASALNYKQETQYF	TGTGCTAGTGCCTTGAACTACAAGCAAGAGACCCAGTACTTC
TRBV5-5	TRBD2	TRBJ2-1	-	CASSRLAGVNEQFF	TGTGCCAGCAGCCGACTAGCGGGAGTCAATGAGCAGTTCTTC
TRBV2	TRBD1	TRBJ2-7	-	CASSGTGSSYEQYF	TGTGCCAGCAGTGGGACAGGGAGCTCCTACGAGCAGTACTTC
TRBV11-2	-	TRBJ2-7	once	CASSASHRQAESYEQYF	TGTGCCAGCAGTGCCAGTCATAGACAGGCCGAATCCTACGAGCAGTACTTC
TRBV9	-	TRBJ2-2	-	CASSVLYWTVNTGELFF	TGTGCCAGCAGCGTACTATACTGGACAGTGAACACCGGGGAGCTGTTTTTT
TRBV4-3	TRBD2	TRBJ2-7	-	CASSQALAGSYEQYF	TGCGCCAGCAGCCAAGCTCTAGCGGGTTCCTACGAGCAGTACTTC
TRBV7-3	-	TRBJ2-3	-	CASSPRQASTDTQYF	TGTGCCAGCAGCCCTAGACAGGCTAGCACAGATACGCAGTATTTT
TRBV4-1	TRBD1	TRBJ2-7	-	CASSQDQDRSTYEQYF	TGCGCCAGCAGCCAAGATCAGGACAGGTCCACCTACGAGCAGTACTTC
TRBV18	TRBD1	TRBJ1-4	-	CASSTLTGGYEKLFF	TGTGCCAGCTCAACCTTGACAGGGGGATACGAAAAACTGTTTTTT
TRBV9	TRBD1	TRBJ1-5	-	CASSSGGERQPQHF	TGTGCCAGCAGCTCAGGGGGCGAGCGTCAGCCCCAGCATTTT
TRBV5-1	TRBD2	TRBJ2-2	-	CASSLAPTSGPYGGELFF	TGCGCCAGCAGCTTGGCCCCAACTAGCGGACCTTATGGCGGGGAGCTGTTTTTT
TRBV13	TRBD2	TRBJ2-1	-	CASSSNPGASGDYNEQFF	TGTGCCAGCAGCTCGAACCCCGGGGCTAGCGGAGATTACAATGAGCAGTTCTTC
TRBV12-3/TRBV12-4	-	TRBJ2-7	-	CASRWTGGNEQYF	TGTGCCAGCAGATGGACAGGAGGGAACGAGCAGTACTTC
TRBV19	TRBD2	TRBJ2-7	once	CASSMGGTPYEQYF	TGTGCCAGTAGTATGGGGGGGACCCCGTACGAGCAGTACTTC
TRBV5-1	-	TRBJ1-4	-	CASSGGTPGEKLFF	TGCGCCAGCAGCGGCGGGACCCCAGGGGAAAAACTGTTTTTT
TRBV15	TRBD2	TRBJ2-7	-	CATSRVLAGTNEQYF	TGTGCCACCAGCAGAGTATTAGCGGGAACCAACGAGCAGTACTTC
TRBV18	TRBD1	TRBJ2-1	-	CASSHDRDHEQFF	TGTGCCAGCTCCCATGACAGGGACCATGAGCAGTTCTTC
TRBV9	-	TRBJ1-5	-	CASSVGGESTQPQHF	TGTGCCAGCAGCGTAGGGGGGGAGTCCACACAGCCCCAGCATTTT
TRBV6-1	TRBD1	TRBJ1-1	-	CASSEQGAGTEAFF	TGTGCCAGCAGTGAACAGGGGGCGGGCACTGAAGCTTTCTTT
TRBV9	-	TRBJ2-7	-	CASSGGRQQYF	TGTGCCAGCAGCGGGGGGAGGCAGCAGTACTTC
TRBV27	-	TRBJ2-6	-	CASSPLLGFDSGANVLTF	TGTGCCAGCAGCCCCTTGTTGGGCTTCGACTCTGGGGCCAACGTCCTGACTTTC
TRBV11-3	TRBD1	TRBJ2-3	-	CASSSGQGETDTQYF	TGTGCCAGCAGCTCAGGACAGGGCGAGACAGATACGCAGTATTTT
TRBV4-1	TRBD2	TRBJ2-3	-	CASSTLAGTDTQYF	TGCGCCAGCAGCACTCTAGCGGGCACAGATACGCAGTATTTT
TRBV7-2	-	TRBJ1-2	-	CASSLEGRGGYGYTF	TGTGCCAGCAGCTTAGAGGGCAGGGGCGGCTATGGCTACACCTTC
TRBV7-2	TRBD2	TRBJ2-3	once	CASSFGTSGRIDTQYF	TGTGCCAGCAGCTTCGGGACTAGCGGGAGGATAGATACGCAGTATTTT
TRBV4-3	-	TRBJ2-7	-	CASSQERGSYEQYF	TGCGCCAGCAGCCAAGAAAGGGGCTCCTACGAGCAGTACTTC
TRBV30	TRBD1	TRBJ1-5	-	CAWSLPTGIQPQHF	TGTGCCTGGAGTTTACCGACAGGGATACAGCCCCAGCATTTT
TRBV30	TRBD2	TRBJ2-3	-	CAWGGLAGAATDTQYF	TGTGCCTGGGGGGGACTAGCGGGAGCGGCGACAGATACGCAGTATTTT
TRBV11-2	-	TRBJ1-1	-	CASTLLGQFTEAFF	TGTGCCAGCACCCTTCTTGGACAGTTCACTGAAGCTTTCTTT
TRBV25-1	TRBD2	TRBJ2-5	-	CASSEGTGGPGETQYF	TGTGCCAGCAGTGAAGGGACGGGAGGGCCTGGGGAGACCCAGTACTTC
TRBV6-5	-	TRBJ2-1	-	CASSYSGGQIFNEQFF	TGTGCCAGCAGTTACTCCGGAGGGCAGATTTTCAATGAGCAGTTCTTC
TRBV7-3	TRBD2	TRBJ2-5	-	CASSLTGAGGDETQYF	TGTGCCAGCAGCTTAACTGGGGCGGGAGGGGATGAGACCCAGTACTTC
TRBV19	-	TRBJ1-1	-	CASSIGGTGDATEAFF	TGTGCCAGTAGTATAGGAGGAACAGGAGACGCCACTGAAGCTTTCTTT
TRBV29-1	TRBD1	TRBJ1-2	-	CSVEGVGTANYGYTF	TGCAGCGTTGAGGGAGTCGGGACAGCGAACTATGGCTACACCTTC
TRBV11-2	-	TRBJ2-3	-	CASSLDLADTQYF	TGTGCCAGCAGCTTAGATCTCGCAGATACGCAGTATTTT